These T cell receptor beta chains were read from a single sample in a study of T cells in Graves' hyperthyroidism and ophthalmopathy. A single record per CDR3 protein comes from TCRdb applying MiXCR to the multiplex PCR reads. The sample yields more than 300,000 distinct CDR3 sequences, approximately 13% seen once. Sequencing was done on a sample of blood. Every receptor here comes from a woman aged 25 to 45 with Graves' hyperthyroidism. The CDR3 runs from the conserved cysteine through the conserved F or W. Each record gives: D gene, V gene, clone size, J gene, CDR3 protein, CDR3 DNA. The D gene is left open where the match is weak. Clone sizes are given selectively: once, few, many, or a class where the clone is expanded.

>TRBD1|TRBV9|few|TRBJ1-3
CASSVKPGQGHSGGNTIYF
TGTGCCAGCAGCGTCAAACCGGGACAGGGTCATTCCGGTGGAAACACCATATATTTT
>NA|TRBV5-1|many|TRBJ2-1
CASSFRAGGEQFF
TGCGCCAGCAGCTTCCGGGCCGGGGGTGAGCAGTTCTTC
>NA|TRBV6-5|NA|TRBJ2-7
CASSYPRTESPVGQYF
TGTGCCAGCAGTTACCCAAGGACGGAATCGCCCGTCGGGCAGTACTTC
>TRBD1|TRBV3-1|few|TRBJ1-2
CASSQGAGQHYGYTF
TGTGCCAGCAGCCAAGGAGCGGGACAGCACTATGGCTACACCTTC
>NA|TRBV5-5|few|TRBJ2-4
CASSLNRPGIAKNIQYF
TGTGCCAGCAGCTTGAACCGTCCGGGAATAGCCAAAAACATTCAGTACTTC
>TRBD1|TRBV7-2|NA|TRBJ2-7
CASSTPTGFSIIHEQYF
TGTGCCAGCAGTACGCCGACAGGGTTCTCCATCATTCACGAGCAGTACTTC
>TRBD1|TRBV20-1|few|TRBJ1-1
CSALRGPGTEAFF
TGCAGTGCTCTCAGGGGGCCGGGCACTGAAGCTTTCTTT
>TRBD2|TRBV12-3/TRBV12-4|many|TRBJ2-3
CASSSRTSGKSTDTQYF
TGTGCCAGCAGTTCTAGGACTAGCGGGAAGAGCACAGATACGCAGTATTTT
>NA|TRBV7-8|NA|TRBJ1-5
CASSLDREPQHF
TGTGCCAGCAGCTTAGATAGGGAGCCCCAGCATTTT
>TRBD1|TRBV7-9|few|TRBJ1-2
CASSWTGQNYGYTF
TGTGCCAGCAGCTGGACAGGCCAGAACTATGGCTACACCTTC
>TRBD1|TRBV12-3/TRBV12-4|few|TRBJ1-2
CASRSFDRGPSYGYTF
TGTGCCAGCAGGTCGTTTGACAGGGGCCCTTCGTATGGCTACACCTTC
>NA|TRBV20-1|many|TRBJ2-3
CSARRAIGDTDTQYF
TGCAGTGCTAGGAGGGCAATTGGGGACACAGATACGCAGTATTTT
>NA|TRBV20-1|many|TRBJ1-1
CSAYTSLDRPTEAFF
TGCAGTGCTTACACATCCCTAGACAGGCCCACTGAAGCTTTCTTT
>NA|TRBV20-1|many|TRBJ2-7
CSAITESSYEQYF
TGCAGTGCTATAACAGAGAGCTCCTACGAGCAGTACTTC
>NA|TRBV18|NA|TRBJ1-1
CASSRPPWPAHESNTEAFF
TGTGCCAGCTCAAGACCACCTTGGCCAGCCCACGAGAGTAACACTGAAGCTTTCTTT
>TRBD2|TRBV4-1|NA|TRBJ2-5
CASSQGGGGQKETQYF
TGCGCCAGCAGCCAAGGCGGCGGGGGGCAAAAAGAGACCCAGTACTTC
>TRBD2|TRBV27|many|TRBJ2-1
CASSLLTSGGYNEQFF
TGTGCCAGCAGTTTACTAACTAGCGGGGGATACAATGAGCAGTTCTTC
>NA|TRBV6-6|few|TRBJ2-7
CASSYDLDDEQYF
TGTGCCAGCAGTTACGATCTGGATGACGAGCAGTACTTC
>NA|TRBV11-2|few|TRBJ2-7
CASSPDGVSSYEQYF
TGTGCCAGCAGCCCCGATGGAGTTAGCTCCTACGAGCAGTACTTC
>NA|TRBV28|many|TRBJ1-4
CASSLLSTGWGEKLFF
TGTGCCAGCAGTTTATTGTCGACAGGTTGGGGTGAAAAACTGTTTTTT
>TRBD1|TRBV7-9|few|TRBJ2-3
CASYRDREIITDTQYF
TGTGCCAGCTACCGGGACAGGGAAATAATCACAGATACGCAGTATTTT
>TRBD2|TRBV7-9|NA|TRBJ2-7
CASSRTSGRSSYEQYF
TGTGCCAGCAGCCGAACTAGCGGGAGAAGCTCCTACGAGCAGTACTTC
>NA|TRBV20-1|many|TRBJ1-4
CSAAPEKLFF
TGCAGTGCGGCCCCAGAAAAACTGTTTTTT
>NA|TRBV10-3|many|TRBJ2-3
CAISGTTDTQYF
TGTGCCATCAGTGGGACCACAGATACGCAGTATTTT
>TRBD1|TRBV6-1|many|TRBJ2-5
CASSATGGPETQYF
TGTGCCAGCAGCGCGACAGGGGGACCAGAGACCCAGTACTTC
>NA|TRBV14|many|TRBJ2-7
CASSQDQARSYEQYF
TGTGCCAGCAGCCAGGATCAAGCGCGGTCCTACGAGCAGTACTTC
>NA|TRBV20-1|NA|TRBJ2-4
CSAFSGETKNIQYF
TGCAGTGCCTTTTCCGGGGAAACCAAAAACATTCAGTACTTC
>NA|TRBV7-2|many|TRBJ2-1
CASSRDFLYNEQFF
TGTGCCAGCAGCCGGGACTTCTTATACAATGAGCAGTTCTTC